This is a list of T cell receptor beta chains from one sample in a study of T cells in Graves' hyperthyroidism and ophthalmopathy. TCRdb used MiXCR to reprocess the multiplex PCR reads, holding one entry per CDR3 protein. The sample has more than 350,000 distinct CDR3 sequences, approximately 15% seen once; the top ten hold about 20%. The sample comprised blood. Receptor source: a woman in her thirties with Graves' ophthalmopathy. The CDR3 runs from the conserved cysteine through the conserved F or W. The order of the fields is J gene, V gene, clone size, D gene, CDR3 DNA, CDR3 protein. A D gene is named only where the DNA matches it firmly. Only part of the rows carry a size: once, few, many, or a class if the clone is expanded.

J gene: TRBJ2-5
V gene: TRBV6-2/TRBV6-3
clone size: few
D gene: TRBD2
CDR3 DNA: TGTGCCAGCAGTACGCCGGGACTAGCGGGGGGCCGTGAGACCCAGTACTTC
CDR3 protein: CASSTPGLAGGRETQYF

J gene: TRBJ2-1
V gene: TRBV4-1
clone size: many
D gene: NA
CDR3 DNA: TGCGCCAGCAGCCTGAGACAGGCGGGGACCGGGGTGGATGAGCAGTTCTTC
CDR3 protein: CASSLRQAGTGVDEQFF

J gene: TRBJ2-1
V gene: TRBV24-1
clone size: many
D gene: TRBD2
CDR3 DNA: TGTGCCACAGGGACTAGCGGCAACAATGAGCAGTTCTTC
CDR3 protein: CATGTSGNNEQFF

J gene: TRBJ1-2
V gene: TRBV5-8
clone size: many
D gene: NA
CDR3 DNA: TGTGCCAGCAGCTTGAAGGGGGGAAGTGGCTACACCTTC
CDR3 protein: CASSLKGGSGYTF

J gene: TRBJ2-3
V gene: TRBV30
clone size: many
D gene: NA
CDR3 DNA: TGTGCCTGGGGGTCGGGCCCTACTAAGGCAGATACGCAGTATTTT
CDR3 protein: CAWGSGPTKADTQYF

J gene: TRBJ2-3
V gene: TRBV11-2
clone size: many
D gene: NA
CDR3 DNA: TGTGCCAGCAGCTCCCCCCTTTGGCGACATACGCAGTATTTT
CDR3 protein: CASSSPLWRHTQYF

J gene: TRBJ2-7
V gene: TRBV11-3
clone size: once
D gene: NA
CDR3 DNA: TGTGCCAGCAGTCCACCACAGGGAGACGAGCAGTACTTC
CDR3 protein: CASSPPQGDEQYF

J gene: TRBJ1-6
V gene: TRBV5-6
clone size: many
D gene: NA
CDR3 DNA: TGTGCCAGCAGCTTGGAGGCGGGCCCGATTAATTCACCCCTCCACTTT
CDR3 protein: CASSLEAGPINSPLHF

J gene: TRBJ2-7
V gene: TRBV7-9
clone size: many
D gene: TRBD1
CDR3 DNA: TGTGCCAGCAGCCAGGACAGGGCGGCCTACGAGCAGTACTTC
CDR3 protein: CASSQDRAAYEQYF

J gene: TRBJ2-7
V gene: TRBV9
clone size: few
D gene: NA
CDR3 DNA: TGTGCCAGCAGCGTCGACAGATCCTCCTACGAGCAGTACTTC
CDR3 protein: CASSVDRSSYEQYF

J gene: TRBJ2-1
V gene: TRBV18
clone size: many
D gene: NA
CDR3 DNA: TGTGCCAGCTCATCCTTGGGCAGGGGCTCCTACAATGAGCAGTTCTTC
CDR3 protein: CASSSLGRGSYNEQFF

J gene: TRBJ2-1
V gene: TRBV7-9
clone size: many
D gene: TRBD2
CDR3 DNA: TGTGCCAGCAGCTGGGGGGGGGATGAGCAGTTCTTC
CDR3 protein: CASSWGGDEQFF

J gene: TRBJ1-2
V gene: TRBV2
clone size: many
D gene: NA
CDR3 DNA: TGTGCCAGCAGTGGGTCACTCGAATATGGCTACACCTTC
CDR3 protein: CASSGSLEYGYTF

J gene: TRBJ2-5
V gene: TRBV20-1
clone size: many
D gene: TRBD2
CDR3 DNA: TGCAGTGCTTCCGAACTAGCGGGACAAGAGACCCAGTACTTC
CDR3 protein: CSASELAGQETQYF

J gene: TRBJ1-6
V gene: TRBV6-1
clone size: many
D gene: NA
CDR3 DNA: TGTGCCACCCTACAGGGAAATAATTCACCCCTCCACTTT
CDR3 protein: CATLQGNNSPLHF

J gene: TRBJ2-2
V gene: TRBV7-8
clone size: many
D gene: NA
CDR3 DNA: TGTGCCAGCAGCCCCGAGTTCGAAAGGAACACCGGGGAGCTGTTTTTT
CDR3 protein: CASSPEFERNTGELFF

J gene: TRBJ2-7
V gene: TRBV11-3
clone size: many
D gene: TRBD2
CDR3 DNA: TGTGCCAGCAGCTTCCCTGGGGAGGGGACGAGGTACGAGCAGTACTTC
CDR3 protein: CASSFPGEGTRYEQYF

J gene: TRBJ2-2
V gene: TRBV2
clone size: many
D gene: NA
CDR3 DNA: TGTGCCAGCAGTTCCACGGACACCGGGGAGCTGTTTTTT
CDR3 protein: CASSSTDTGELFF

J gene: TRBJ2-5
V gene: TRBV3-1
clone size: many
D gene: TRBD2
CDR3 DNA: TGTGCCAGCAGCCAAAGAGCGGGGGGGCCAGAGACCCAGTACTTC
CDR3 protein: CASSQRAGGPETQYF

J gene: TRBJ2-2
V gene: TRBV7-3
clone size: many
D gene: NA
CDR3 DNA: TGTGCCAGCACCAACAGGGTCGGCACCGGGGAGCTGTTTTTT
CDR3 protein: CASTNRVGTGELFF

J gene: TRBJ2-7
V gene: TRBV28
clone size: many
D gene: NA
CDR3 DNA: TGTGCCAGCAGTAAGGGAATCTACGAGCAGTACTTC
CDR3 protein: CASSKGIYEQYF

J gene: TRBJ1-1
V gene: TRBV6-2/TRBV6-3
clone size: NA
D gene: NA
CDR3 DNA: TGTGCCAGCAGTTACTCCTGGGGTGAGAACACTGGAGCTTTCTTT
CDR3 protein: CASSYSWGENTGAFF

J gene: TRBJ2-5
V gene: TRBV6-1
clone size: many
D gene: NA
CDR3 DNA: TGTGCCAGCAGTGAAGGGGGCCGGTTACAAGAGACCCAGTACTTC
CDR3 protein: CASSEGGRLQETQYF

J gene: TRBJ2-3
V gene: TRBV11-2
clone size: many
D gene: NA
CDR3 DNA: TGTGCCAGCAGCCCAGGCATACAAGTTCCGAGCACAGATACGCAGTATTTT
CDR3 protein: CASSPGIQVPSTDTQYF

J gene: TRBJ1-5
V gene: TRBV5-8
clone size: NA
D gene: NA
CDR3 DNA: TGTGCCAGCAGGTCCGGGACATTAAGCAATCAGCCCCAGCATTTT
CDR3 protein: CASRSGTLSNQPQHF

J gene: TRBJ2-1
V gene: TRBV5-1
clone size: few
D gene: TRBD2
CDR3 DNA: TGCGCCAGCGGACTAGCGGGGGGGGGGAGCTCCTACAATGAGCAGTTCTTC
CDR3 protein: CASGLAGGGSSYNEQFF

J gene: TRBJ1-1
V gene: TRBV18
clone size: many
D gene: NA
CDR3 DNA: TGTGCCAGCTCACCCGCGGGATGGGGGCCGATGAACACTGAAGCTTTCTTT
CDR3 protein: CASSPAGWGPMNTEAFF

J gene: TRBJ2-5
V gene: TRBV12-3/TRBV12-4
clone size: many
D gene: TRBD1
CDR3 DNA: TGTGCCAGCAGTTCCTACTTACCCCGGGACAGGGGCCCGGGGGCCCAGTACTTC
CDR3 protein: CASSSYLPRDRGPGAQYF

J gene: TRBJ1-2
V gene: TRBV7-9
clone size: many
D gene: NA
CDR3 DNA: TGTGCCAGCAGCTTAGTGACAGACTATGGCTACACCTTC
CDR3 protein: CASSLVTDYGYTF

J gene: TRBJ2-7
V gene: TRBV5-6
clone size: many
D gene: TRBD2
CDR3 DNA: TGTGCCAGCAGCTTTAAGCGGGGAGCCTACGAGCAGTACTTC
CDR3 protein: CASSFKRGAYEQYF

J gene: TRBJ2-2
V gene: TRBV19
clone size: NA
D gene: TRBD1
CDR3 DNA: TGTGCCACCGAAAATTCGGGCAGGGGGCCTGGGGAGCTGTTTTTT
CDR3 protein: CATENSGRGPGELFF

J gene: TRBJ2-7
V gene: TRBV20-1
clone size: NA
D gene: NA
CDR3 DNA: TGCAGTGCTCCTCTGCATTCCGGTACCTACGAGCAGTACTTC
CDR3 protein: CSAPLHSGTYEQYF

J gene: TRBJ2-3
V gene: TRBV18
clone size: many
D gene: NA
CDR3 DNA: TGTGCCAGCTCACCGACGGCGCTTTGGGATACGCAGTATTTT
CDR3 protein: CASSPTALWDTQYF

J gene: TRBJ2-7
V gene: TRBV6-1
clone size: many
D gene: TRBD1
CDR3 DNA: TGTGCCACCCTCCGGACAGGGTCCTACGAGCAGTACTTC
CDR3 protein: CATLRTGSYEQYF

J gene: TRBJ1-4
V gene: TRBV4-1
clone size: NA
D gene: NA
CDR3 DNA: TGCGCCAGCAGCCTCGTAGGAGGGCCGCGGGACGTAAGATTCGCAACTAATGAAAAACTGTTTTTT
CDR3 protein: CASSLVGGPRDVRFATNEKLFF

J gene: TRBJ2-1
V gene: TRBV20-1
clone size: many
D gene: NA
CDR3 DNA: TGCAGTGCTAGAAGTAGGTCTAGCTGGGCGGATGAGCAGTTCTTC
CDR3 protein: CSARSRSSWADEQFF

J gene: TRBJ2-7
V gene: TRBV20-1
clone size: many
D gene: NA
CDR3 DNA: TGCAGTGCTAGAGACCTCAGGGTACTCTACGAGCAGTACTTC
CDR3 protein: CSARDLRVLYEQYF

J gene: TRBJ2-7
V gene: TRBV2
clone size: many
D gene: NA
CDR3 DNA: TGTGCCAGCAGCAGGGGACCCTACGAGCAGTACTTC
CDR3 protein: CASSRGPYEQYF

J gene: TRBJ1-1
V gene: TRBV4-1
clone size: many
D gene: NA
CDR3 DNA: TGCGCCAGCAGCCAAGAGACCGGGTTGAACACTGAAGCTTTCTTT
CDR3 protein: CASSQETGLNTEAFF

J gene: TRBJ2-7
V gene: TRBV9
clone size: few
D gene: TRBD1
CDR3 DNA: TGTGCCAGCAGCGTATCCGGGGACAGCAACTCCTACGAGCAGTACTTC
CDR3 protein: CASSVSGDSNSYEQYF

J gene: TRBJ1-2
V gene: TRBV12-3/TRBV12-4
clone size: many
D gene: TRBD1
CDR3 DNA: TGTGCCAGCAGCCAGACAGGGGATGGCTATGGCTACACCTTC
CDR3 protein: CASSQTGDGYGYTF

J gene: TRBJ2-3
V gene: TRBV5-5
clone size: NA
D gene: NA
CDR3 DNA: TGTGCCAGCAGCTTACAGGAGTCCCTCACAGATACGCAGTATTTT
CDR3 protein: CASSLQESLTDTQYF

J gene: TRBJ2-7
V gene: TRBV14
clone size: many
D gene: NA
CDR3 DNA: TGTGCCAGCAGCAAACAGGGAACCGAGCAGTACTTC
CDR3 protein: CASSKQGTEQYF

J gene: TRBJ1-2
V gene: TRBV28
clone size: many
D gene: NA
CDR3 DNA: TGTGCCACCAGGGCCTACTATGGCTACACCTTC
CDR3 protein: CATRAYYGYTF

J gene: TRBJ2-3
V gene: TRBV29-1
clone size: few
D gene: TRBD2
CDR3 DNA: TGCAGCGTTTTGGGGGGGACAGATACGCAGTATTTT
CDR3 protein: CSVLGGTDTQYF

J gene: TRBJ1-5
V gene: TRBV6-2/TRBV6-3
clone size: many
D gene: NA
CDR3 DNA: TGTGCCAGCGTATCGGGGGGAATTAGCAATCAGCCCCAGCATTTT
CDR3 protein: CASVSGGISNQPQHF

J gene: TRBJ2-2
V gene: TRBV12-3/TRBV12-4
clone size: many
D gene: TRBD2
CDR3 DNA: TGTGCCAGCAAAAAGAAGCGGGGGCCGAACGGCACCGGGGAGCTGTTTTTT
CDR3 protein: CASKKKRGPNGTGELFF

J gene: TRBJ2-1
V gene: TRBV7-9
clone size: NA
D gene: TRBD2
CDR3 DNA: TGTGCCAGCAGCGACCCGGCGGGGGTTAGTGAGCAGTTCTTC
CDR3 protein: CASSDPAGVSEQFF

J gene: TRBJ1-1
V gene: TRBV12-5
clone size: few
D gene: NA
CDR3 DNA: TGTGCTAGTGGTTTTATGAGGCCCCTAGGGGACAACACTGAAGCTTTCTTT
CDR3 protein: CASGFMRPLGDNTEAFF

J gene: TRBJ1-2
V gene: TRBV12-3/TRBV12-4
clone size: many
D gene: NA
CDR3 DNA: TGTGCCAGCAGCCCGTTTTCAGGGAATAGTGGCTACACCTTC
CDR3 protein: CASSPFSGNSGYTF

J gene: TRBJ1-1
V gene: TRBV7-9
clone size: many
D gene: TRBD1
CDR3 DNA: TGTGCCAGCAGCACAGGGGAAACTGAAGCTTTCTTT
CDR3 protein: CASSTGETEAFF

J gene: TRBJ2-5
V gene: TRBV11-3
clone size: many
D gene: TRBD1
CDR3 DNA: TGTGCCAGCAGCAGGACAGGGCTGGGGGAGACCCAGTACTTC
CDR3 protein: CASSRTGLGETQYF

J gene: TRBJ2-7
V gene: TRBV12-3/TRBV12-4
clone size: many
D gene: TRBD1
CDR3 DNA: TGTGCCAGCAGCCCTCGACAGGGGGGATCCTACGAGCAGTACTTC
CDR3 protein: CASSPRQGGSYEQYF